This T cell receptor (beta chain) was captured in a study of CD8 T cells in ankylosing spondylitis. The study, taken as a whole, reports: In reactive arthritis synovial fluid and blood, some motif variants had been reported before. Clones linked to disease were reported to show significant enrichment in matched ankylosing spondylitis synovial fluid.

Many counts were recorded for this clonotype. Its specificity is not known. TCRdb re-derived calls from the 5' RACE reads in MiXCR, one entry per CDR3 protein. The sample has 100,000 to 150,000 distinct CDR3 sequences, over 6% seen once; the top ten hold more than 10%. What was sequenced was blood, either unsorted or a sorted T cell fraction (not recorded which). This sequence originates from a male donor with ankylosing spondylitis or in good health (not recorded which).

CDR3 sequence: CASIETSGSTEQFF. As DNA, the CDR3 is TGCGCCAGCATAGAAACTAGCGGGAGTACTGAGCAGTTCTTC. This chain connects TRBV5-1 to TRBJ2-1; 11 nucleotides align to TRBD2. Germline V lookup: CDR1 SGHRS, CDR2 YFSETQ. The CDR3 is made up of 14 amino acids. The J segment lost 9 bases and the V segment lost 6 bases, leaving 8 bases of the junction unmatched.